The next 4 T cell receptor beta chains were all read from a single sample in a study of blood T cell repertoires in COVID-19. The data were produced by immunoSEQ multiplex PCR, yet TCRdb's version contains in-frame clones alone and is incomplete. Of roughly 99,000 clones in the sample, around 89% were seen once. Sequencing was carried out using peripheral blood. The receptors were gathered from a man aged 35 to 55 with active or convalescent COVID-19.

The rearrangement links TRBV24-1 to TRBJ1-5; D gene uncertain. The V gene lost 9 bases and the J gene lost 1 base, with 9 bases spanning the gap. The germline V gene has CDR1 KGHDR and CDR2 SFDVKD. The CDR3 is made up of 13 amino acids. CDR3 residues: CATSYLSNQPQHF. CDR3 bases: TGTGCCACCTCCTACCTCAGCAATCAGCCCCAGCATTTT.

The gene calls are TRBV7-3 and TRBJ1-1, with no clear D. Germline V gene data show CDR1 as SGHTA and CDR2 as FQGTGA. Trimming took off 5 bases at V and 2 bases at J, with 9 bases between the two ends. CDR3 length: 13 residues. The CDR3 nucleotides read TGTGCCAGCAGCATGGCCCTTAACACTGAAGCTTTCTTT. This gives the protein CASSMALNTEAFF.

The chain joins TRBV9 to TRBJ1-3; no clear D. Trimming removed 2 bases from V and 0 bases from J, with 21 bases in between. Per germline, CDR1 SGDLS and CDR2 YYNGEE. The CDR3 sequence is 19 residues long. CDR3 in amino acids: CASSVFLGGLGNSGNTIYF. The CDR3, as DNA: TGTGCCAGCAGCGTTTTCCTAGGAGGTTTGGGTAACTCTGGAAACACCATATATTTT.

The V call is TRBV6-4, the J call TRBJ2-5, with 7 bases matching TRBD1. CDR1 and CDR2 (germline): MRHNA, SNTAGT. The trim removed 7 bases at V and 4 bases at J, leaving 6 bases unmatched. The CDR3 totals 13 residues. CDR3 nucleotides: TGTGCCAGCATATACAGGGGCGGAGAGACCCAGTACTTC. Encoded protein: CASIYRGGETQYF.